The clone carrying this TCR beta chain was observed a handful of times. These data are taken from a study of T-cell reconstitution after alpha-beta-depleted transplantation in children. The TCRbeta library was prepared with unique molecular identifiers. MiXCR was run by TCRdb on the PCR reads, yielding one entry per CDR3 protein. Among hundreds of thousands of distinct CDR3 sequences listed, about a tenth were seen once. The CDR3 has 15 amino acids. Trimming removed 4 bases from V and 7 bases from J, with 18 bases in between. Germline V CDR1 and CDR2: WNHNN, SYGVQD (reference sequence). The TCR originated in a human donor who donated a stem cell graft to a child with SCID. Source: PBMCs from the stem cell graft donor, taken from the stem cell graft. The chain employs TRBV10-1 and TRBJ2-3, with D possibly TRBD2 on 6 matching bases. The CDR3 here is CASSGGLPEANTQYF. As DNA, the CDR3 is TGCGCCAGCAGTGGGGGACTCCCCGAGGCGAATACGCAGTATTTT.